Each of the 27 T cell receptor beta chains below was sequenced from the same sample in a study of T cell repertoires in cytomegalovirus infection (dated by TCRdb to between 2017 and 2020). The sequencer was an Illumina HiSeq 1500. Using fastp trimming at Q25 and MiXCR clonotype assembly, TCRdb reanalyzed the public sequencing data and kept in-frame beta chains. Rows with one shared CDR3 protein collapse into an entry with the most common genes and DNA. The sample records about 320,000 distinct CDR3 sequences, around a tenth of which are singletons. 4.3% of the sample is taken by the ten largest. The sample comprised PBMCs. Receptors were obtained from a human donor in good health (CMV status not recorded). Some clones in this sample may be carry-over from other donors' samples.

This clonotype appeared many times. The chain has TRBV7-9 and TRBJ2-5, with D perhaps matching TRBD1 or TRBD2 (5 bases each). Trimming stripped 4 bases from V and 1 base from J, with 7 bases between. This CDR3 comprises 13 residues. Germline CDR1 SEHNR, CDR2 FQNEAQ (reference sequence). CDR3 nucleotide sequence: TGTGCCAGCAGCTGGGACGTCCAAGAGACCCAGTACTTC. The encoded protein is CASSWDVQETQYF.

About this clonotype itself: Possible read error: a much larger clone is one base away. This chain uses TRBV10-3 with TRBJ1-5; D not certain. V dropped 8 bases and J dropped 4 bases, with 12 bases sitting between them. This CDR3 has 13 amino acids. Germline CDR1 is ENHRY and CDR2 is SYGVKD. CDR3 sequence reads: CAIAGSLNQPQHF. CDR3 nucleotide sequence: TGTGCCATCGCGGGCAGCCTAAATCAGCCCCAGCATTTT.

This clonotype came up a few times. V usage is TRBV6-6 and J usage is TRBJ2-7; 10 positions match TRBD1. CDR1 is MNHNY and CDR2 is SVGAGI in the germline V gene (reference sequence). Losses at the gene ends were 1 base for V and 5 bases for J; bases not matched to a gene: 5. The CDR3 length is 15 residues. The CDR3 coding sequence is TGTGCCAGCAGTTACTTGGACAGGGGGATGGACGAGCAGTACTTC. This codes for CASSYLDRGMDEQYF.

At least ten counts were recorded for this clonotype. The rearrangement joins TRBV2 to TRBJ2-7; TRBD2 matches 9 bases. This CDR3 region has 16 residues. Germline V gives CDR1 SNHLY, CDR2 FYNNEI. V lost 7 bases to trimming and J lost 6 bases; unmatched junction nucleotides: 16. CDR3 sequence reads: CASTQASGSGSGEQYF. CDR3 coding DNA: TGTGCCAGCACTCAAGCATCGGGTAGCGGGAGTGGCGAGCAGTACTTC.

The chain is built from TRBV6-6 and TRBJ2-3; D remains ambiguous. Trimming cost V 2 bases and J 7 bases, with 16 bases left between them. This CDR3 region has 15 residues. Germline loops: CDR1 MNHNY, CDR2 SVGAGI (reference sequence). In DNA, the CDR3 is TGTGCCAGCAGTTACACGGCCCGAAGAGGCAATACGCAGTATTTT. Translated, it gives CASSYTARRGNTQYF.

This clonotype was picked up a small number of times. The gene calls are TRBV14 and TRBJ2-1; weak D call: TRBD2 (5 bases). CDR3 size: 13 residues. Germline V CDR1 and CDR2: SGHDN, FVKESK. The V gene lost 1 base and the J gene lost 8 bases, with 9 bases spanning the gap. The chain's CDR3 is CASSQVRDHEQFF. The CDR3 region has the DNA TGTGCCAGCAGCCAAGTGAGGGATCATGAGCAGTTCTTC.

This clonotype was observed at least ten times. J is TRBJ2-1 and V is TRBV7-2; 8 bases map to TRBD2. After removal of 5 bases from V and 4 bases from J, the junction contained 7 bases not matched to a gene. The V gene's germline CDR1 is SGHTA and CDR2 FQGNSA. The length of the CDR3 is 15 residues. CDR3 sequence (DNA): TGTGCCAGCAGCGAAGTCGGGGGGGAATACAATGAGCAGTTCTTC. Protein sequence: CASSEVGGEYNEQFF. The full variable domain, its missing parts supplied by reference TRBV7-2 and TRBJ2-1, is GAGVSQSPSNKVTEKGKDVELRCDPISGHTALYWYRQSLGQGLEFLIYFQGNSAPDKSGLPSDRFSAERTGGSVSTLTIQRTQQEDSAVYLCASSEVGGEYNEQFFGPGTRLTVL.

This clonotype has just a few counts. This chain joins TRBV20-1 and TRBJ2-6, with TRBD1 matching over 9 bases. The trim removed 0 bases at V and 12 bases at J, leaving 6 bases unmatched. The CDR3 runs to 14 residues. Germline CDR1 is DFQATT and CDR2 is SNEGSKA (reference sequence). The CDR3 DNA sequence: TGCAGTGCTAGAGATATGGGACAGGGCCTCGTCCTGACTTTC. It is translated as CSARDMGQGLVLTF.

This chain uses TRBV6-2 or TRBV6-3 with TRBJ2-7, with D perhaps TRBD1 (6 bases). Per germline, CDR1 MNHEY and CDR2 SVGEGT. CDR3 length: 13 amino acids. With 6 bases removed from V and 4 bases from J, the gap between germline ends came to 13 bases. In DNA, the CDR3 is TGTGCCAGCAGACCTCCGGGACATTACGAGCAGTACTTC. Protein product: CASRPPGHYEQYF.

This clonotype was seen a few times. This chain joins TRBV7-2 and TRBJ1-3, with D possibly being TRBD1 (5 bases). The CDR3 is 13 amino acids. From germline, CDR1 is SGHTA and CDR2 FQGNSA. Trimming removed 3 bases from V and 8 bases from J, with 11 bases in between. The DNA of the CDR3 is TGTGCCAGCAGCTTTGGGGGATCAGACACCATATATTTT. Translation gives CASSFGGSDTIYF.

This clonotype showed up many times. The J gene is TRBJ1-2, the V gene TRBV12-3 or TRBV12-4; unclear D gene. Between the trimmed V and J ends, which lost 0 bases and 5 bases, there was a span of 13 bases. The CDR3 contains 15 residues. This CDR3 is CASSLAGRSPYGYTF. The CDR3 coding sequence is TGTGCCAGCAGTTTAGCTGGCCGGAGTCCGTATGGCTACACCTTC.

CDR3 loop: CASSPGTGVSEQYF. DNA for the CDR3: TGTGCCAGCTCACCTGGGACAGGGGTTTCCGAGCAGTACTTC. The rearrangement links TRBV18 to TRBJ2-7; the match to TRBD1 covers 10 bases. Germline V gene lookup returns CDR1 KGHSH and CDR2 LQKENI. The CDR3 spans 14 residues. Trimming at V came to 3 bases and at J to 6 bases, leaving 5 bases not matched to a gene.

This clonotype was observed a handful of times. The chain carries TRBV7-2 and TRBJ2-5; the match to TRBD2 covers 15 bases. The germline gives CDR1 SGHTA, CDR2 FQGNSA. The trim removed 5 bases at V and 4 bases at J, leaving 5 bases unmatched. The CDR3 covers 16 residues. In nucleotides, the CDR3 is TGTGCCAGCAGCCCACGGACTAGCGGGAGGGTAGAGACCCAGTACTTC. This translates into CASSPRTSGRVETQYF. The full variable domain, rest sourced from reference TRBV7-2 and TRBJ2-5, is GAGVSQSPSNKVTEKGKDVELRCDPISGHTALYWYRQSLGQGLEFLIYFQGNSAPDKSGLPSDRFSAERTGGSVSTLTIQRTQQEDSAVYLCASSPRTSGRVETQYFGPGTRLLVL.

Many counts were recorded for this clonotype. The chain employs TRBV12-3 or TRBV12-4 and TRBJ2-5; 11 bases match TRBD1. The length of the CDR3 is 15 residues. V gave up 3 bases and J gave up 5 bases; unmatched junction bases: 5. The CDR3 DNA reads TGTGCCAGCAGTTTGGGACAGGGGGTTTTTGAGACCCAGTACTTC. It translates to CASSLGQGVFETQYF.

This clonotype was seen at least ten times. V and J are TRBV7-6 and TRBJ2-7, with a weak D call TRBD1 (6 bases). CDR3 size: 14 residues. V lost 4 bases to trimming and J lost 8 bases, with 18 bases between them. Germline-derived CDR1 and CDR2 are SGHVS and FNYEAQ. DNA of the CDR3: TGTGCCAGCAGCTCAGGGGCAGGTCGTACGCAGCAGTACTTC. It translates to CASSSGAGRTQQYF.

The table lists this clonotype with a few counts. The CDR3 nucleotides are TGTGCCAGCAGCTTAAATCAGGTTGAGCAGTTCTTC. Translating gives CASSLNQVEQFF. V and J are TRBV7-3 and TRBJ2-1; D call uncertain. The CDR3 covers 12 residues. Germline CDR1 is SGHTA and CDR2 is FQGTGA. Trimming removed 1 base at V and 9 bases at J, with 7 bases between.

V gene TRBV25-1 combines with J gene TRBJ2-7; perhaps TRBD2 as D (5 bases). Germline CDR1 and CDR2: MGHDK and SYGVNS. The ends were cut back, 4 bases at V and 5 bases at J, with 6 bases in the middle. The CDR3 is 11 residues long. CDR3 nucleotide sequence: TGTGCCAGCAGTGGACTAAACGAGCAGTACTTC. Amino acids: CASSGLNEQYF.

The sample holds a few counts of this clonotype. The chain carries TRBV6-1 and TRBJ1-6; 7 bases line up with TRBD1. CDR3 length equals 18 residues. V shed 8 bases, J shed 0 bases, and the junction held 13 bases outside the gene matches. CDR1 is MNHNS and CDR2 is SASEGT in the germline V gene. The chain's CDR3 is CASLTYRGGSSYNSPLHF. The CDR3 DNA reads as TGTGCCAGCCTAACTTACAGGGGTGGGAGCTCCTATAATTCACCCCTCCACTTT.

Many counts were recorded for this clonotype. The chain carries TRBV24-1 and TRBJ1-2; no clear D. CDR3 length: 14 amino acids. Germline V gives CDR1 KGHDR, CDR2 SFDVKD. Trimming stripped 3 bases from V and 1 base from J, with 8 bases between. The CDR3 here is CATSDHGFNYGYTF. DNA of the CDR3: TGTGCCACCAGTGATCACGGGTTTAACTATGGCTACACCTTC.

With regard to this clonotype: This clone may be a read error of a much larger clone one base away. The V and J genes are TRBV7-2 and TRBJ1-1; perhaps TRBD1 as D (5 bases). CDR1 and CDR2 (germline): SGHTA, FQGNSA. The V and J ends lost 5 bases and 4 bases respectively, with 17 bases between them. This CDR3 has 15 amino acids. For the CDR3, the DNA is TGTGCCAGCAGCGCCAGAGGGGCCTTTTCCACTGAAGCTTTCTTT. Protein: CASSARGAFSTEAFF.

This clonotype was detected ten times or more. The CDR3 DNA sequence: TGTGCCAGCAGTCACTATACTTCCAATGAGCAGTTCTTC. Translated: CASSHYTSNEQFF. V is TRBV12-3 or TRBV12-4 and J is TRBJ2-1, with unresolved D. V was clipped by 5 bases and J by 6 bases, with 11 bases between them. The CDR3 covers 13 residues.

For this clonotype: One base away lies a much larger clone, so this may be a sequencing read error. V and J are TRBV19 and TRBJ2-1, with 8 bases lining up with TRBD1. The CDR3 consists of 15 residues. CDR1 and CDR2 from the germline V gene are LNHDA and SQIVND (reference sequence). CDR3 DNA sequence: TGTGGCACCTCTTTAGACAGGGGAGCCTACAATGAGCAGTTCTTC. Its translation: CGTSLDRGAYNEQFF.

This clonotype was seen only a few times. The chain recombines TRBV12-3 or TRBV12-4 with TRBJ2-1; 13 bases match TRBD2. The CDR3 has 16 amino acids. J was trimmed by 7 bases and V by 5 bases; bases with no gene match: 8. This chain's CDR3 is CASSGRGTSGENEQFF. The DNA for the CDR3 is TGTGCCAGCAGTGGCCGTGGGACTAGCGGGGAGAATGAGCAGTTCTTC.

V usage is TRBV12-3 or TRBV12-4 and J usage is TRBJ1-3, with 9 bases matching TRBD1. CDR3 length: 18 residues. The V and J ends lost 0 bases and 4 bases, in that order; junction bases with no gene match: 10. The CDR3 protein is CASSLAMMGGTGGNTIYF. CDR3 coding DNA: TGTGCCAGCAGTTTAGCTATGATGGGCGGGACAGGGGGAAACACCATATATTTT.

V is TRBV6-2 or TRBV6-3 and J is TRBJ1-1; D unresolved. Germline CDR1 reads MNHEY; CDR2 reads SVGEGT. This CDR3 contains 16 residues. With 2 bases removed from V and 2 bases from J, the gap between germline ends came to 15 bases. The CDR3 DNA reads TGTGCCAGCAGTTACGCTTCGGTCCGCCTTAACACTGAAGCTTTCTTT. Its protein is CASSYASVRLNTEAFF.

This clonotype was counted only a few times. The gene calls are TRBV20-1 and TRBJ2-7, with TRBD2 identical over 13 bases. The germline gives CDR1 DFQATT, CDR2 SNEGSKA (reference sequence). V lost 6 bases, J lost 1 base, and 3 bases stayed unmatched. The CDR3 spans 14 residues. CDR3 amino acids: CSAPTSGGSYEQYF. Here the CDR3 DNA reads TGCAGTGCACCGACTAGCGGGGGGTCCTACGAGCAGTACTTC.

The genes are TRBV20-1 and TRBJ2-6; D ambiguous. This CDR3 is built from 13 residues. Trimming removed 2 bases at V and 4 bases at J, with 6 bases between. CDR1 is DFQATT, CDR2 SNEGSKA, per germline (reference sequence). DNA of the CDR3: TGCAGTGCTAGAAGGTCCGGGGCCAACGTCCTGACTTTC. Protein: CSARRSGANVLTF.